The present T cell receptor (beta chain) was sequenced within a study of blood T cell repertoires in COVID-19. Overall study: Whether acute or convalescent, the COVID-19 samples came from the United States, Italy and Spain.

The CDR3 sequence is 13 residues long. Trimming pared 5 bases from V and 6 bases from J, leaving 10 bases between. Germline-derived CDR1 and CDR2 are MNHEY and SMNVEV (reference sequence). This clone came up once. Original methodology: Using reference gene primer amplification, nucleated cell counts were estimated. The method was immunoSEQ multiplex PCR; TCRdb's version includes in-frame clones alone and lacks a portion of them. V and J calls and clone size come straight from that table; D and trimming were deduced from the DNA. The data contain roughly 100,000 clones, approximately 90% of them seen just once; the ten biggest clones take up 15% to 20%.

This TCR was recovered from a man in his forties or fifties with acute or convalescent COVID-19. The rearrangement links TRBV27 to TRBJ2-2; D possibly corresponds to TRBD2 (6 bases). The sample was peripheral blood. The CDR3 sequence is CASSPTGAGELFF. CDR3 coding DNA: TGTGCCAGCAGTCCCACGGGAGCCGGGGAGCTGTTTTTT.